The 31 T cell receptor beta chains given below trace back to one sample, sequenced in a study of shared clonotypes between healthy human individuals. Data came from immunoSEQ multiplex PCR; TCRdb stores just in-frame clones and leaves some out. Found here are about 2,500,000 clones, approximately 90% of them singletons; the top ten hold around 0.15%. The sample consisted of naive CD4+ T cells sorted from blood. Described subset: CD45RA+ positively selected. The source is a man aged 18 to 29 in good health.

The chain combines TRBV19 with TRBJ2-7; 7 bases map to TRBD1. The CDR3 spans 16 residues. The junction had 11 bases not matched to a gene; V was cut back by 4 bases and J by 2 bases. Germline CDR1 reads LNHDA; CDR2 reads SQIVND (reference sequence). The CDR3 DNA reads TGTGCCAGTAGTAATCTCAGGGACAGAGGGCCCTACGAGCAGTACTTC. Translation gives CASSNLRDRGPYEQYF.

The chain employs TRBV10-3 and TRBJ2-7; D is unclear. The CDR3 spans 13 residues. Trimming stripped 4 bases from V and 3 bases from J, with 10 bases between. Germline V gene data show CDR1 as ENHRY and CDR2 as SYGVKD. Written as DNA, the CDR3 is TGTGCCATCAGTGGGCAGCAAGACTACGAGCAGTACTTC. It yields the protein CAISGQQDYEQYF.

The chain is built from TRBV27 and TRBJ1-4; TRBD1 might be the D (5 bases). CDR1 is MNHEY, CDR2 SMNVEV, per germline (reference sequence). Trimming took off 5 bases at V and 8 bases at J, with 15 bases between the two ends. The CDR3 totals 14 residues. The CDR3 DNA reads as TGTGCCAGCAGTGGGACCCGGGGGATCGAAAAACTGTTTTTT. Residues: CASSGTRGIEKLFF.

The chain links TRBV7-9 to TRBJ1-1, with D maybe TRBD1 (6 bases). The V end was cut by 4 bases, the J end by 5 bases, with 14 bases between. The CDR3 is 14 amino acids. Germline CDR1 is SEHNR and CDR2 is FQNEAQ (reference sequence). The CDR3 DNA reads TGTGCCAGCAGCTCAAGCAGGGGAAGTACTGAAGCTTTCTTT. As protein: CASSSSRGSTEAFF.

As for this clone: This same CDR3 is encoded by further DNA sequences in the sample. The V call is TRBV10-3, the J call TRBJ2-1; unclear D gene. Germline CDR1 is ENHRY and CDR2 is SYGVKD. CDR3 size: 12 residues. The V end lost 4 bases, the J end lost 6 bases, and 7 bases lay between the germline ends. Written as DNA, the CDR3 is TGTGCCATCAGTGGGCAAGGCAATGAGCAGTTCTTC. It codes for CAISGQGNEQFF.

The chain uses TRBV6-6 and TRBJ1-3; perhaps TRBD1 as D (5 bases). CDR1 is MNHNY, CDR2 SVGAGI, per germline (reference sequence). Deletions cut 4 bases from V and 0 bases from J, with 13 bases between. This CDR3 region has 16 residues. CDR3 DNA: TGTGCCAGCAGTTCCCAGGGTTCTAGCTCTGGAAACACCATATATTTT. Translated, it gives CASSSQGSSSGNTIYF.

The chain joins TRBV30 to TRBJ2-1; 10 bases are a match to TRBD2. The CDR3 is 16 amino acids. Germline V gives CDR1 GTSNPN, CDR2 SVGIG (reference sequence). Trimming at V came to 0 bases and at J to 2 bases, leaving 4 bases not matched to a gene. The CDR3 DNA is TGTGCCTGGAGTGTTCTCACTAGCGGGACCTACAATGAGCAGTTCTTC. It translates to CAWSVLTSGTYNEQFF.

CDR3 amino acids: CASSSRLLTGTEETQYF. CDR3 nucleotides: TGTGCCAGCAGCTCGCGGCTACTAACCGGGACAGAAGAGACCCAGTACTTC. The chain employs TRBV7-8 and TRBJ2-5, with 7 bases matching TRBD1. CDR1 and CDR2 (germline): SGHVS, FQNEAQ. The CDR3 has 17 amino acids. V lost 4 bases and J lost 3; bases outside the gene matches: 14.

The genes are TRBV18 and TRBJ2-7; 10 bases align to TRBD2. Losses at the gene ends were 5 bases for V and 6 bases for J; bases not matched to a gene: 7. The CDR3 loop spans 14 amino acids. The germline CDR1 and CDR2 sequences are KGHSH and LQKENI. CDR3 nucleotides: TGTGCCAGCTCAAATCTAGCGGGAGCAGGCGAGCAGTACTTC. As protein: CASSNLAGAGEQYF.

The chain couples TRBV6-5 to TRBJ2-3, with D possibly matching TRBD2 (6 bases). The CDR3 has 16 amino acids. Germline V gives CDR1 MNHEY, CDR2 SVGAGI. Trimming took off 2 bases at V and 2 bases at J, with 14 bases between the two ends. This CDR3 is CASSYNPGLPTDTQYF. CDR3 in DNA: TGTGCCAGCAGTTACAATCCGGGACTCCCCACAGATACGCAGTATTTT.

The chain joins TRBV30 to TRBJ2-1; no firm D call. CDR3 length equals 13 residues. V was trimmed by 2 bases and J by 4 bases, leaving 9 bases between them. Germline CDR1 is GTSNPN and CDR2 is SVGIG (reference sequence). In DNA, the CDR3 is TGTGCCTGGAGTAGGGCCTTATACAATGAGCAGTTCTTC. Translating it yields CAWSRALYNEQFF.

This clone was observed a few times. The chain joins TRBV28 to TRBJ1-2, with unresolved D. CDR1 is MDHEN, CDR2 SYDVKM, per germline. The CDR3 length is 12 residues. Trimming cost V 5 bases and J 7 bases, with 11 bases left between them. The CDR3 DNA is TGTGCCAGCAGTAGGTCCCTACTTGGCTACACCTTC. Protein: CASSRSLLGYTF.

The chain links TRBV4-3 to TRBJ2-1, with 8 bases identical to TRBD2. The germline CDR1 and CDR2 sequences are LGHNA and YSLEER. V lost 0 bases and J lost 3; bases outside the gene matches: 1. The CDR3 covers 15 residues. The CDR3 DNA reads TGCGCCAGCAGCCAAGAAGGGACTAGCTACAATGAGCAGTTCTTC. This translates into CASSQEGTSYNEQFF.

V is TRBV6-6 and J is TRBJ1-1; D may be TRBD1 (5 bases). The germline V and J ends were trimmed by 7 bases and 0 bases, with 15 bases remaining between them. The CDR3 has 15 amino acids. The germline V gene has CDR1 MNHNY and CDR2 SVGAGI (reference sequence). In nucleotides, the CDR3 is TGTGCCAGCAACCGGGGCCAGGACCTGAACACTGAAGCTTTCTTT. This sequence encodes CASNRGQDLNTEAFF.

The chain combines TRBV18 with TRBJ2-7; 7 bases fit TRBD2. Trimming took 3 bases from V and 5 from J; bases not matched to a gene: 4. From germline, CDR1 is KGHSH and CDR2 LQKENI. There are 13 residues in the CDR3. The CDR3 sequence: CASSPGTNHEQYF. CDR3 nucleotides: TGTGCCAGCTCACCGGGGACTAACCACGAGCAGTACTTC.

The CDR3 sequence is CARKSGSYNSPLHF. The CDR3 bases are TGTGCTCGGAAGTCCGGCTCCTATAATTCACCCCTCCACTTT. This chain uses TRBV7-7 with TRBJ1-6; D remains unclear. The CDR3 runs 14 residues. CDR1 is SSHAT and CDR2 is FNYEAQ in the germline V gene (reference sequence).

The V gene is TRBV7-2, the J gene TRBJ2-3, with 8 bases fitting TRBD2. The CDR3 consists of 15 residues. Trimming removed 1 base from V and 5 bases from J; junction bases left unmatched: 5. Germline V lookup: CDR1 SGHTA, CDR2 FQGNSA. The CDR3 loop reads CASSLGPGGLDTQYF. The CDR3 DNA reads TGTGCCAGCAGCTTAGGCCCGGGAGGGTTAGATACGCAGTATTTT.

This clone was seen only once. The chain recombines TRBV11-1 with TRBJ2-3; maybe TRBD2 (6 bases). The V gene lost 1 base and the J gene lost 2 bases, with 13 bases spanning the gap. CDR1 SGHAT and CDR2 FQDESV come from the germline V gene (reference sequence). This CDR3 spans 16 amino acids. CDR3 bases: TGTGCCAGCAGCTTAGACTCGCGGGGTCCCACAGATACGCAGTATTTT. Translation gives CASSLDSRGPTDTQYF.

The CDR3 reads CASSESTGMSTDTQYF. In DNA, the CDR3 is TGCGCCAGCAGTGAGTCGACAGGGATGAGCACAGATACGCAGTATTTT. The chain joins TRBV10-1 to TRBJ2-3; 7 nucleotides agree with TRBD1. The CDR3 consists of 16 residues. Germline values: CDR1 WNHNN, CDR2 SYGVQD (reference sequence). Trimming removed 0 bases from V and 0 bases from J; junction bases left unmatched: 3.

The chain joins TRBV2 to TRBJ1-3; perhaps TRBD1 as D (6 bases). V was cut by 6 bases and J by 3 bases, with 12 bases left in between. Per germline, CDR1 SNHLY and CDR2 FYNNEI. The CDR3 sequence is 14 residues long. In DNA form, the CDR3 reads TGTGCCAGCAGGTCAGACAGGCTTGGAAACACCATATATTTT. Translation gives CASRSDRLGNTIYF.

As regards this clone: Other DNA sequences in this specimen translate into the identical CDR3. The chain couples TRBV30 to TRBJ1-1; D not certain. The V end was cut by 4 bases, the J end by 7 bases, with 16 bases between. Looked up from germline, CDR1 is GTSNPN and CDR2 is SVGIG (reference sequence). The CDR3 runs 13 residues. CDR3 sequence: CAWTIGMDLEAFF. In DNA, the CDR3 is TGTGCCTGGACTATAGGGATGGACCTTGAAGCTTTCTTT. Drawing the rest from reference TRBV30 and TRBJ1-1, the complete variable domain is SQTIHQWPATLVQPVGSPLSLECTVEGTSNPNLYWYRQAAGRGLQLLFYSVGIGQISSEVPQNLSASRPQDRQFILSSKKLLLSDSGFYLCAWTIGMDLEAFFGQGTRLTVV.

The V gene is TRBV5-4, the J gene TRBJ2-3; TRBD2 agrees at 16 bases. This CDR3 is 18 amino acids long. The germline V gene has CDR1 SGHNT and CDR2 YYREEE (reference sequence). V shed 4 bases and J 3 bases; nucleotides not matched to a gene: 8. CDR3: CASSPGTSGGARTDTQYF. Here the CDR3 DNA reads TGTGCCAGCAGCCCCGGGACTAGCGGGGGGGCAAGGACAGATACGCAGTATTTT.

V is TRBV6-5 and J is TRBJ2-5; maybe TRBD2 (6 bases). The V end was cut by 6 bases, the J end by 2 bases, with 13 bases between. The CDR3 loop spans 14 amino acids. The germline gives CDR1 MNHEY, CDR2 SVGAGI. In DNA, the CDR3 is TGTGCCAGCAGCTCGAAGGACTATCAAGAGACCCAGTACTTC. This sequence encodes CASSSKDYQETQYF.

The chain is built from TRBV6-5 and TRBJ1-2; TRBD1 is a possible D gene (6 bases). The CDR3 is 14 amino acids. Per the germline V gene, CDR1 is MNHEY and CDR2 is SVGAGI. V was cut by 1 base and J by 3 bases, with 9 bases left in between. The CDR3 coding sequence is TGTGCCAGCAGTTACTACACAGGGTACTATGGCTACACCTTC. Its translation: CASSYYTGYYGYTF.

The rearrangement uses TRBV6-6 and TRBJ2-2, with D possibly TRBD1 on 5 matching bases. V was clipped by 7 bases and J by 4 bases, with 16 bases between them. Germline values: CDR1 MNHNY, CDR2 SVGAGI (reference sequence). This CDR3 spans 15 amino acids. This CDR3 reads CASILTQGGTGELFF. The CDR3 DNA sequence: TGTGCCAGCATCCTAACCCAGGGTGGCACCGGGGAGCTGTTTTTT.

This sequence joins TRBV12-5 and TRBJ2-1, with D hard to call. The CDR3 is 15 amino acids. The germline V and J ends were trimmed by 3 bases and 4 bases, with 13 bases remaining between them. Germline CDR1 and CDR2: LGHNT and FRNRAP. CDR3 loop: CASGFDLSGYNEQFF. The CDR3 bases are TGTGCTAGTGGTTTCGATCTCTCCGGTTACAATGAGCAGTTCTTC. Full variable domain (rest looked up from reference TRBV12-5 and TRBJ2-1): DARVTQTPRHKVTEMGQEVTMRCQPILGHNTVFWYRQTMMQGLELLAYFRNRAPLDDSGMPKDRFSAEMPDATLATLKIQPSEPRDSAVYFCASGFDLSGYNEQFFGPGTRLTVL.

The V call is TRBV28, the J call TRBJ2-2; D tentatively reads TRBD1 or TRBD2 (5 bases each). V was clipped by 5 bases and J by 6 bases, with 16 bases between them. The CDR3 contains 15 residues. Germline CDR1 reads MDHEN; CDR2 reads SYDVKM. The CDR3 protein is CASSLPFGASGELFF. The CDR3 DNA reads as TGTGCCAGCAGTCTCCCGTTCGGGGCTTCCGGGGAGCTGTTTTTT.

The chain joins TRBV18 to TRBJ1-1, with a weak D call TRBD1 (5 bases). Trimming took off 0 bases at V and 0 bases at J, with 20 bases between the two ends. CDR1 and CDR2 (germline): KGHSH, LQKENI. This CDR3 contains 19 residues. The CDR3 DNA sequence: TGTGCCAGCTCACCACCGTTCCGGCAGGGAGTGGTTATGAACACTGAAGCTTTCTTT. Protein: CASSPPFRQGVVMNTEAFF.

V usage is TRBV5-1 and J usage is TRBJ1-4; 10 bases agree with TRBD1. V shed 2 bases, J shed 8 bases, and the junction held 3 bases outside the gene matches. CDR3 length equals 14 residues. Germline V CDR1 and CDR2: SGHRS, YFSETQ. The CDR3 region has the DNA TGCGCCAGCAGCTTCGGACAGGGGGAAGAAAAACTGTTTTTT. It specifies CASSFGQGEEKLFF.

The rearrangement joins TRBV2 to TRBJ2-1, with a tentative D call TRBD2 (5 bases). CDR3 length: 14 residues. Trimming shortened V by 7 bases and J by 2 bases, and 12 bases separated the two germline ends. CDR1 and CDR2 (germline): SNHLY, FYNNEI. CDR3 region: CASKEAAPYNEQFF. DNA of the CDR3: TGTGCCAGCAAGGAGGCGGCCCCCTACAATGAGCAGTTCTTC.

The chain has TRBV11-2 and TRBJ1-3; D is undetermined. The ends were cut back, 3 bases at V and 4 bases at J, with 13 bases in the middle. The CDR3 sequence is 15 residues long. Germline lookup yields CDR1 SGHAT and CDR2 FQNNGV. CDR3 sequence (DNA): TGTGCCAGCAGCTTCTCGGACGCTACAGGAAACACCATATATTTT. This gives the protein CASSFSDATGNTIYF.